This T cell receptor beta chain was captured by sequencing in a study of cytomegalovirus exposure and HLA in healthy donors. With regard to this clone: The antigen is not known.

V gave up 10 bases and J gave up 3 bases; unmatched junction bases: 13. The length of the CDR3 is 16 residues. Germline CDR1 MDHEN, CDR2 SYDVKM. Primers for the PCR totalled 60 Vbeta and 13 Jbeta. In the original workflow: As a later analysis found, there were 80 million or so unique TCR beta chains, of which about 10 million were shared. The data were produced by immunoSEQ multiplex PCR, yet TCRdb's version contains in-frame clones alone and is incomplete. Clonal size and the V and J genes are those of that table, whereas D and trimming came from the DNA. Here the sample spans about 130,000 clones, about 71% being singletons. Study results and caveats: Published work reported that the classifier diagnosed cytomegalovirus status with high specificity and sensitivity.

The V gene is TRBV28, the J gene TRBJ2-1; 9 positions agree with TRBD2. Sequencing was done on a sample of PBMCs. This TCR derives from a woman aged 45-60 years in good health and CMV-seronegative. The CDR3 bases are TGTGCCATACGACGGTCCGGGACTAGCATCTACAATGAGCAGTTCTTC. Translation: CAIRRSGTSIYNEQFF.